This T cell receptor beta chain stems from a study of cytomegalovirus exposure and HLA in healthy donors. Germline CDR1 is SGHTA and CDR2 is FQGNSA. With 5 bases removed from V and 5 bases from J, the gap between germline ends came to 18 bases. The CDR3 totals 16 residues. Points from the study as a whole: Most sequenced TCRs were rare (though some public TCRs occurred in many donors). In a later analysis, across HLA loci, associated TCR counts were highest for DRB1, lowest for HLA-C. Reportedly, cytomegalovirus status was diagnosed with high sensitivity and specificity.

The PCR employed 60 Vbeta primers together with 13 Jbeta primers. The method was immunoSEQ multiplex PCR; TCRdb's version includes in-frame clones alone and lacks a portion of them. The sample holds about 160,000 clones, around 80% seen once. Comments on this clone: Its antigen is not identified.

This chain uses TRBV7-2 with TRBJ2-2; D possibly corresponds to TRBD1 (7 bases). The clonotype originates from a male donor in good health and CMV-seronegative. Sequenced input: PBMCs. CDR3: CASSPGGGQRTGELFF. CDR3 bases: TGTGCCAGCAGCCCCGGAGGGGGACAGAGAACCGGGGAGCTGTTTTTT.